One sample yielded the 22 T cell receptor beta chains listed below, sequenced in a study of vaccination effects on CD4 cells after COVID-19. Viral peptide pool expansion of antigen-specific CD4+ T cells preceded sequencing in the ViraFEST assay. When nine to ten days of culture had elapsed, CD4+ T cells were isolated. The person was diagnosed with PCR-confirmed SARS-CoV-2 infection between March and December 2020. Assay used: immunoSEQ multiplex PCR; TCRdb lists only in-frame clones, some missing. The sample consists of tens of thousands of clones, around 82% of them appearing once. Which antigens these TCRs recognize remains unknown. The sequences come from CD4+ T cells from PBMCs cultured with HIV peptides, collected before COVID-19 vaccination. Subset meaning: HIV-1 Nef peptide pool negative control/reference culture. The receptors stem from a human donor who had a prior SARS-CoV-2 infection.

This clone has a handful of counts. The chain joins TRBV7-2 to TRBJ2-2; D call uncertain. The CDR3 is made up of 14 amino acids. The germline gives CDR1 SGHTA, CDR2 FQGNSA. V dropped 5 bases and J dropped 4 bases, with 11 bases sitting between them. The CDR3 spells CASSLQTGTGELFF. The CDR3 nucleotides read TGTGCCAGCAGCCTCCAGACTGGCACCGGGGAGCTGTTTTTT.

In this sample, this clone turned up a few times. This rearrangement joins TRBV11-3 to TRBJ2-1; D is ambiguous. V lost 0 bases and J 5 bases, leaving 14 bases between the germline ends. The CDR3 consists of 16 residues. Germline V lookup: CDR1 SGHNT, CDR2 YENEEA. The CDR3 loop is CASSLEGRAPNNEQFF. DNA of the CDR3: TGTGCCAGCAGCTTAGAGGGTAGGGCACCTAACAATGAGCAGTTCTTC.

The chain couples TRBV20-1 to TRBJ1-3; D is unclear. Germline CDR1 reads DFQATT; CDR2 reads SNEGSKA (reference sequence). The CDR3 is 11 residues long. V shed 1 base and J shed 6 bases, with 4 bases lying between them. CDR3 protein: CSARGANTIYF. The CDR3 DNA sequence: TGCAGTGCTAGAGGCGCAAACACCATATATTTT.

The V call is TRBV4-2, the J call TRBJ2-2; D ambiguous. The V gene's germline CDR1 is LGHNA and CDR2 YNFKEQ. The CDR3 runs to 14 residues. The V end was cut by 1 base, the J end by 1 base, with 4 bases between. CDR3 region: CASSQAGNTGELFF. Here the CDR3 DNA reads TGTGCCAGCAGCCAAGCGGGGAACACCGGGGAGCTGTTTTTT.

This clone was detected a few times. The chain joins TRBV6-4 to TRBJ2-1; 7 nucleotides match TRBD2. This CDR3 is 14 amino acids long. V was pared by 6 bases and J by 6 bases, with 8 bases of the junction left unmatched. Germline V lookup: CDR1 MRHNA, CDR2 SNTAGT. The CDR3 region is CASSTAGYLNEQFF. CDR3 DNA sequence: TGTGCCAGCAGCACAGCGGGGTATCTCAATGAGCAGTTCTTC.

V is TRBV5-6 and J is TRBJ2-4; possibly TRBD1 for D (5 bases). CDR1 and CDR2 (germline): SGHDT, YYEEEE. Trimming left V 1 base short and J 1 base short, with 9 bases between. This CDR3 contains 15 residues. As DNA, the CDR3 is TGTGCCAGCAGCTTGTATAGGGGTGCCAAAAACATTCAGTACTTC. This encodes CASSLYRGAKNIQYF.

The CDR3 DNA reads TGTGCCAGCAGTCTAGTGGCAGGACCTAATGAAAAACTGTTTTTT. As protein: CASSLVAGPNEKLFF. The chain couples TRBV2 to TRBJ1-4; D gene unclear. CDR3 length: 15 residues. Trimming took 5 bases from V and 3 from J, leaving 13 bases between them. Germline CDR1 and CDR2: SNHLY and FYNNEI.

The chain links TRBV5-4 to TRBJ1-3, with 8 bases aligning to TRBD1. V shed 4 bases and J 2 bases; nucleotides not matched to a gene: 5. The CDR3 has 15 residues. The germline gives CDR1 SGHNT, CDR2 YYREEE (reference sequence). DNA for the CDR3: TGTGCCAGCAGCACCCTACAGGGGGCTGGAAACACCATATATTTT. This sequence encodes CASSTLQGAGNTIYF.

The rearrangement links TRBV6-1 to TRBJ2-7; D possibly uses TRBD1 or TRBD2 (5 bases each). Germline CDR1 reads MNHNS; CDR2 reads SASEGT. The CDR3 runs to 16 residues. V lost 3 bases and J 2 bases, leaving 17 bases between the germline ends. CDR3 protein: CASSDPFAGTTYEQYF. In DNA form, the CDR3 reads TGTGCCAGCAGTGATCCATTCGCTGGGACCACCTACGAGCAGTACTTC.

V usage is TRBV9 and J usage is TRBJ2-1; D is unclear. The CDR3 length is 15 residues. V shed 1 base and J shed 3 bases, with 11 bases lying between them. The germline CDR1 and CDR2 sequences are SGDLS and YYNGEE. This CDR3 reads CASSVRVENYNEQFF. The CDR3, as DNA: TGTGCCAGCAGCGTAAGGGTGGAGAACTACAATGAGCAGTTCTTC. The variable domain in full, with the rest retrieved from reference TRBV9 and TRBJ2-1, is DSGVTQTPKHLITATGQRVTLRCSPRSGDLSVYWYQQSLDQGLQFLIQYYNGEERAKGNILERFSAQQFPDLHSELNLSSLELGDSALYFCASSVRVENYNEQFFGPGTRLTVL.

This clone was seen more than once but under ten times. For the CDR3, the DNA is TGTGCCAGCAGCCGCGAGGGCGATGAGCAGTTCTTC. It is translated as CASSREGDEQFF. This chain links TRBV7-9 with TRBJ2-1; weak D call: TRBD2 (5 bases). Trimming removed 5 bases from V and 8 bases from J, with 10 bases in between. Germline V gene sequence: CDR1 SEHNR, CDR2 FQNEAQ (reference sequence). The CDR3 totals 12 residues.

This chain connects TRBV29-1 to TRBJ1-2; tentative D call: TRBD1 (5 bases). The CDR3 has 12 amino acids. Germline CDR1 and CDR2: SQVTM and ANQGSEA. CDR3 sequence reads: CLTGDDNYGYTF. In nucleotides, the CDR3 is TGCCTTACGGGGGACGATAACTATGGCTACACCTTC.

The V and J genes are TRBV2 and TRBJ1-5; D gene ambiguous. The CDR3 consists of 14 residues. Germline V gives CDR1 SNHLY, CDR2 FYNNEI. With 5 bases removed from V and 0 bases from J, the gap between germline ends came to 8 bases. The CDR3 sequence: CASSPDTSNQPQHF. The CDR3 DNA reads as TGTGCCAGCAGTCCCGACACTAGCAATCAGCCCCAGCATTTT.

This clone was seen a single time. This chain uses TRBV10-3 with TRBJ2-5; D tentatively fits TRBD1 or TRBD2 (5 bases each). The germline V and J ends were trimmed by 10 bases and 5 bases, with 29 bases remaining between them. This CDR3 contains 17 residues. CDR1 and CDR2 from the germline V gene are ENHRY and SYGVKD. The CDR3 spells CATFGGPGLATSETQYF. The CDR3 nucleotides read TGTGCCACCTTTGGGGGACCGGGGCTAGCTACCAGTGAGACCCAGTACTTC.

This clone turned up a few times. The chain carries TRBV3-1 (or the pseudogene TRBV3-2) and TRBJ1-5; D ambiguous. The CDR3 is 14 residues long. Germline V gene data show CDR1 as LGHDT and CDR2 as YNNKEL (reference sequence). The ends were cut back, 0 bases at V and 4 bases at J, with 7 bases in the middle. The CDR3 region is CASSQDLGNQPQHF. Here the CDR3 DNA reads TGTGCCAGCAGCCAAGATTTGGGAAATCAGCCCCAGCATTTT.

This clone was counted once. The chain links TRBV7-3 to TRBJ2-5; TRBD2 might be the D (5 bases). Germline-derived CDR1 and CDR2 are SGHTA and FQGTGA. Trimming shortened V by 4 bases and J by 5 bases, and 14 bases separated the two germline ends. The CDR3 runs 14 residues. CDR3 amino acids: CASSSTGRVETQYF. CDR3 bases: TGTGCCAGCAGCTCTACCGGGCGGGTCGAGACCCAGTACTTC.

This chain joins TRBV10-3 and TRBJ1-5; no definite D call. This CDR3 is 13 amino acids long. The germline V gene encodes CDR1 ENHRY and CDR2 SYGVKD. V was trimmed by 0 bases and J by 11 bases, leaving 11 bases between them. The CDR3 reads CAISESIGGSQHF. As DNA, the CDR3 is TGTGCCATCAGTGAGTCGATAGGTGGGTCCCAGCATTTT.

The chain couples TRBV11-1 to TRBJ1-2; 9 bases map to TRBD1. Germline CDR1 is SGHAT and CDR2 is FQDESV (reference sequence). The CDR3 contains 14 residues. The V segment lost 4 bases and the J segment 6 bases; nucleotides outside the gene matches: 6. The CDR3 DNA is TGTGCCAGCAGCTCTAACAGGGGGCAGGATGGCTACACCTTC. Its protein product is CASSSNRGQDGYTF.

The J gene is TRBJ2-7, the V gene TRBV4-1; weak D call: TRBD1 (5 bases). The V and J ends lost 5 bases and 0 bases respectively, with 14 bases between them. There are 15 residues in the CDR3. The V gene's germline CDR1 is MGHRA and CDR2 YSYEKL. For the CDR3, the DNA is TGCGCCAGCAGCGGCGGCGCCCAGGGCTCCTACGAGCAGTACTTC. Amino acids: CASSGGAQGSYEQYF.

The chain combines TRBV28 with TRBJ1-2; D uncertain. Trimming took off 2 bases at V and 7 bases at J, with 11 bases between the two ends. This CDR3 comprises 13 residues. Per the germline V gene, CDR1 is MDHEN and CDR2 is SYDVKM. The CDR3 here is CASSLGNSLGYTF. The CDR3 region has the DNA TGTGCCAGCAGTTTAGGGAATTCCCTTGGCTACACCTTC.

This clone was found a few times. J is TRBJ2-3 and V is TRBV24-1; 8 nucleotides match TRBD1. The CDR3 runs to 16 residues. V was clipped by 4 bases and J by 0 bases; unmatched bases: 5. Germline loops: CDR1 KGHDR, CDR2 SFDVKD. The CDR3 here is CATSEADRASTDTQYF. The CDR3 DNA is TGTGCCACCAGTGAAGCGGACAGGGCTAGCACAGATACGCAGTATTTT.

The genes are TRBV2 and TRBJ2-2, with 7 bases matching TRBD1. Germline V gene sequence: CDR1 SNHLY, CDR2 FYNNEI. With 3 bases clipped from V and 7 bases from J, the junction kept 8 bases outside the gene matches. CDR3 size: 15 residues. CDR3 amino acids: CASSERGRIGGELFF. CDR3 nucleotides: TGTGCCAGCAGTGAGAGGGGGCGCATCGGCGGGGAGCTGTTTTTT. Complete variable domain (other parts from reference TRBV2 and TRBJ2-2): EPEVTQTPSHQVTQMGQEVILRCVPISNHLYFYWYRQILGQKVEFLVSFYNNEISEKSEIFDDQFSVERPDGSNFTLKIRSTKLEDSAMYFCASSERGRIGGELFFGEGSRLTVL.